One sample yielded the 13 T cell receptor beta chains listed below, sequenced in a study of cytomegalovirus exposure and HLA in healthy donors. Primers included in the PCR were 60 Vbeta and 13 Jbeta primers. Sequenced by immunoSEQ multiplex PCR; TCRdb stores in-frame clones only, minus some. The sample lists around 90,000 clones, 75% to 90% occurring once. Material for sequencing was PBMCs. The receptor source for this set is a man aged 40-50 years in good health and CMV-seropositive.

J is TRBJ2-1 and V is TRBV2; D might be TRBD2 (6 bases). V was shortened by 2 bases and J by 7 bases, with 9 bases between the two germline ends. This CDR3 contains 13 residues. CDR1 and CDR2 from the germline V gene are SNHLY and FYNNEI. The CDR3 region has the DNA TGTGCCAGCAGTGAACTACGGGGGAATGAGCAGTTCTTC. This encodes CASSELRGNEQFF.

The V and J genes are TRBV6-6 and TRBJ1-2; TRBD1 matches 7 bases. This CDR3 comprises 14 residues. The trim removed 6 bases at V and 1 base at J, leaving 5 bases unmatched. The germline V gene has CDR1 MNHNY and CDR2 SVGAGI (reference sequence). CDR3 in amino acids: CASSRQGHNYGYTF. The CDR3 coding sequence is TGTGCCAGCAGCCGACAGGGACATAACTATGGCTACACCTTC.

The J gene is TRBJ2-7, the V gene TRBV5-1, with 7 positions matching TRBD1. V was pared by 9 bases and J by 3 bases, with 9 bases of the junction left unmatched. The CDR3 length is 13 residues. Germline CDR1 and CDR2: SGHRS and YFSETQ. Written as DNA, the CDR3 is TGCGCCACCCCGGGACAGCCACACTACGAGCAGTACTTC. It codes for CATPGQPHYEQYF.

The genes are TRBV6-1 and TRBJ2-7; weak D call: TRBD2 (6 bases). This CDR3 has 15 amino acids. Germline CDR1 is MNHNS and CDR2 is SASEGT. V was clipped by 6 bases and J by 3 bases, with 18 bases between them. CDR3 region: CASRPTRGRNYEQYF. CDR3 DNA: TGTGCCAGCAGACCAACGCGGGGTAGAAACTACGAGCAGTACTTC.

V is TRBV11-2 and J is TRBJ1-4; maybe TRBD1 (5 bases). CDR1 is SGHAT and CDR2 is FQNNGV in the germline V gene. With 0 bases removed from V and 7 bases from J, the gap between germline ends came to 15 bases. The CDR3 extends over 16 amino acids. The CDR3 DNA sequence: TGTGCCAGCAGCTTAGACCCCGGGGGATACGGTGAAAAACTGTTTTTT. It yields the protein CASSLDPGGYGEKLFF.

The rearrangement uses TRBV11-1 and TRBJ2-1, with a weak D call TRBD2 (6 bases). V dropped 2 bases and J dropped 0 bases, with 14 bases sitting between them. This CDR3 has 17 residues. Germline CDR1 reads SGHAT; CDR2 reads FQDESV (reference sequence). The CDR3 DNA follows: TGTGCCAGCAGCTTAATCCCTGGGACTTTCTCCTACAATGAGCAGTTCTTC. Its translation: CASSLIPGTFSYNEQFF.

This clone was seen once. V and J are TRBV6-5 and TRBJ1-2, with 9 bases lining up with TRBD1. The CDR3 totals 14 residues. J gave up 4 bases and V 4 bases, and 4 bases lay outside the gene matches. Germline-derived CDR1 and CDR2 are MNHEY and SVGAGI. CDR3 sequence: CASSFTGGFYGYTF. The CDR3 nucleotides are TGTGCCAGCAGTTTTACAGGGGGCTTCTATGGCTACACCTTC.

J is TRBJ1-5 and V is TRBV19, with a tentative D call TRBD1 (6 bases). Per the germline V gene, CDR1 is LNHDA and CDR2 is SQIVND (reference sequence). The length of the CDR3 is 14 residues. With 5 bases removed from V and 3 bases from J, the gap between germline ends came to 11 bases. CDR3 nucleotides: TGTGCCAGTAGTTCACGGGACACCAATCAGCCCCAGCATTTT. Protein sequence: CASSSRDTNQPQHF.

This chain connects TRBV29-1 to TRBJ1-1; D may be TRBD1 (5 bases). The CDR3 spans 14 residues. CDR1 is SQVTM, CDR2 ANQGSEA, per germline. Deletions cut 3 bases from V and 7 bases from J, with 18 bases between. CDR3 nucleotide sequence: TGCAGCGTTGACTCCGGGCAGGGCAGATTTGAAGCTTTCTTT. Translated: CSVDSGQGRFEAFF.

The chain is built from TRBV5-1 and TRBJ1-1; 8 bases line up with TRBD1. There are 14 residues in the CDR3. Germline V CDR1 and CDR2: SGHRS, YFSETQ. V trimming: 4 bases; J trimming: 5 bases; junction bases outside the gene matches: 7. The CDR3: CASSPPTGGTEAFF. The CDR3 coding sequence is TGCGCCAGCAGCCCACCAACAGGGGGTACTGAAGCTTTCTTT.

The rearrangement links TRBV4-1 to TRBJ2-3; D perhaps matches TRBD1 (6 bases). V was cut by 0 bases and J by 3 bases, with 10 bases left in between. Germline CDR1 reads MGHRA; CDR2 reads YSYEKL. The CDR3 length is 15 residues. The CDR3 sequence: CASSQDRQVTDTQYF. The CDR3 coding sequence is TGCGCCAGCAGCCAAGATCGACAGGTGACAGATACGCAGTATTTT.

This chain uses TRBV2 with TRBJ2-3; 8 bases map to TRBD1. Germline V CDR1 and CDR2: SNHLY, FYNNEI. V trimming: 5 bases; J trimming: 5 bases; junction bases outside the gene matches: 6. There are 14 residues in the CDR3. The DNA of the CDR3 is TGTGCCAGCAGTCCTCAGGACAGGGAAGATACGCAGTATTTT. Translated: CASSPQDREDTQYF.

This chain uses TRBV6-6 with TRBJ1-6, with 8 bases that match TRBD1. The trim removed 2 bases at V and 10 bases at J, leaving 7 bases unmatched. CDR1 and CDR2 (germline): MNHNY, SVGAGI (reference sequence). This CDR3 contains 15 residues. This CDR3 reads CASSYGTGGWSPLHF. In nucleotides, the CDR3 is TGTGCCAGCAGTTACGGGACAGGAGGGTGGTCACCCCTCCACTTT.